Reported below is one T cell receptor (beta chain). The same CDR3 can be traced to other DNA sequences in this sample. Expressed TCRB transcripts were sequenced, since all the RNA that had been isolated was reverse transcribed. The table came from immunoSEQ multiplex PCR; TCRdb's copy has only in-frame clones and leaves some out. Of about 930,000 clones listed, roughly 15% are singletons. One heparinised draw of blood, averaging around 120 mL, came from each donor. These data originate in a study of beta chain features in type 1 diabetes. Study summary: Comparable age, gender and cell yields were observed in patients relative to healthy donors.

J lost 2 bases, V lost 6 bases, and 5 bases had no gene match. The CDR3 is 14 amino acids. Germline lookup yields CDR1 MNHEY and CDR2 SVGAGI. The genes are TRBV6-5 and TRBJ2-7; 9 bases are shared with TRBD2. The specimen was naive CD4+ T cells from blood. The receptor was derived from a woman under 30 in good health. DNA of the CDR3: TGTGCCAGCAGCCTCAGCGGGAGGACCTACGAGCAGTACTTC. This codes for CASSLSGRTYEQYF.